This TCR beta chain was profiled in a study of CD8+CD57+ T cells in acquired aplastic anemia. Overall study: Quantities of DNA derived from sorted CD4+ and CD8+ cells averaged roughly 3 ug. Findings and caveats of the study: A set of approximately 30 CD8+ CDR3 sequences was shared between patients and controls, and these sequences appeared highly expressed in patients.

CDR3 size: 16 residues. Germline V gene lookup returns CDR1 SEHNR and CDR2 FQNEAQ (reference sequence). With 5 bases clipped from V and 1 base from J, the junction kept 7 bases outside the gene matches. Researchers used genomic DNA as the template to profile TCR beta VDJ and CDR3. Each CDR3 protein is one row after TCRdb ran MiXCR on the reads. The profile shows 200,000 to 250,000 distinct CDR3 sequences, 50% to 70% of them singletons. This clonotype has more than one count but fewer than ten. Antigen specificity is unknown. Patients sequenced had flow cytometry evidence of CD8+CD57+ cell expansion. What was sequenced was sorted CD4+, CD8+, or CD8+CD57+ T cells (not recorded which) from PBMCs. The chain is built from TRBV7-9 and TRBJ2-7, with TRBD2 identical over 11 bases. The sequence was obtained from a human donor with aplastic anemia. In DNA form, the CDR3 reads TGTGCCAGCAGCATGGGACTAGCGGACCCGTCCTACGAGCAGTACTTC. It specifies CASSMGLADPSYEQYF.